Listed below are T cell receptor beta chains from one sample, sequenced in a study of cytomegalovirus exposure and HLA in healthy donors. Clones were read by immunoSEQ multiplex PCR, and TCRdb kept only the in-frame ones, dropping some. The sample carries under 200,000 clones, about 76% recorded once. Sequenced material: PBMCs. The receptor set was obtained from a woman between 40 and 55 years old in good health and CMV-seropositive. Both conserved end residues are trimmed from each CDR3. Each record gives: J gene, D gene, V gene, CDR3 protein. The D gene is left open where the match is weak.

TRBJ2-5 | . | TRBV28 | ASSLRGIQETQY
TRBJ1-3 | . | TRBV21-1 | ASSKDRVPTLY
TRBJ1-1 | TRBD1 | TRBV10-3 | AISAGGHDTEAF
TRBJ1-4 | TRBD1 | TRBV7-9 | ASSLGQGLELF
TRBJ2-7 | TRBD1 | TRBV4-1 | ASSQAGQGFVEQY
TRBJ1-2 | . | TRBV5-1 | ASSLALGGRHYT
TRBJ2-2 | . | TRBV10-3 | AIHVLRNTEAGELF
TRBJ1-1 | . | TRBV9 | ASSVDGGRVGIVNTEAF
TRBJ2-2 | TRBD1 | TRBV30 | ASLGQGNTGELF
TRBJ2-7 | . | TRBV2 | ASIPQEGSYEQY
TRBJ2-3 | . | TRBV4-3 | ASSQVESTDTQY
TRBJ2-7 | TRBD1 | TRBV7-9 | ASSLGQGLYEQY
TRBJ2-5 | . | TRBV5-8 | ASPLRGREATQY
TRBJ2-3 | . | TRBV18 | ASSPPSAAVSDTQY
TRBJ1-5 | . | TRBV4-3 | ASSQQVYSNQPQH
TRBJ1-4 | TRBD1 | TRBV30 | AGTGGNAEKLF
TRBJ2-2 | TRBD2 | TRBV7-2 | ASTPWGGVAGELF
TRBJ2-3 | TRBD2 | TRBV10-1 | ASSERGGRLDTQY
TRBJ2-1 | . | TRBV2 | ASSPELRIYNEQF
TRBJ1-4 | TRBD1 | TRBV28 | ASIQQGASEKLF
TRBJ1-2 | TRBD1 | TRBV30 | AWTKGQGAGYGYT
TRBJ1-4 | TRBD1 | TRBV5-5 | ASSPGQFNEKLF
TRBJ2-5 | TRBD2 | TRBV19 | ASLSAGGPQETQY
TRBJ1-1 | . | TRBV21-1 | ASSKDTETLNTEAF
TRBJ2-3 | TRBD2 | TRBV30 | AWRGTSGLSTDTQY
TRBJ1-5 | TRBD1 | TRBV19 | ASSSSGTDNQPQH
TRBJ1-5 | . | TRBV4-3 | ASSQDRQGSGQPQH
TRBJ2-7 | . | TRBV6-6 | ASSLNYEQY
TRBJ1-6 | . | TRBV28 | ASSPPQASSPLH
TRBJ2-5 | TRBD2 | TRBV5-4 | ASSLASGGETQY
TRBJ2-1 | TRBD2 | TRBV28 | ASRSAGGPVNEQF
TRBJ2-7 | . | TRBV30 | AWSVRGSSSYEQY
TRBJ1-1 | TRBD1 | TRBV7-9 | ASSLGQGVNTEAF
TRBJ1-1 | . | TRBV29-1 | SVGDGTKNTEAF
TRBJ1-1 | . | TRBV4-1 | ASSQPGERDAF
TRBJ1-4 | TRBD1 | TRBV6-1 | ASRTGLGEKLF
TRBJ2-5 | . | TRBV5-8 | ASSLNGQTQY
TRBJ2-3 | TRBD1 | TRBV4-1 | ASSQAYPGQGPTGTQY
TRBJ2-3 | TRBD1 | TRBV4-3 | ASSPGAGGGPDTQY
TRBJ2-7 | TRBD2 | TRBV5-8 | ASSLVPSGTYEQY
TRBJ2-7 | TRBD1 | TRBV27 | ASSPTTGGVEQY
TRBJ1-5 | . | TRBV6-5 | ATSGGWGSQPQH
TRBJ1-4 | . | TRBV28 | ASSFVQNYEKLF
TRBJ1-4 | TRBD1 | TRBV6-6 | ASKTGGNEKLF
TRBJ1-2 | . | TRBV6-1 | ASNLDSFWGGYT
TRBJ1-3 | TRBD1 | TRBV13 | ASSPDRASGNTIY
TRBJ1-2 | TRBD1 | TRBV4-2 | ASSDIEQGDGYT